This T cell receptor (beta chain) was found in a study of blood T cell repertoires in COVID-19. Study-level information: In each case, the material was cDNA or gDNA derived from T cells, B-cell-depleted T cells, or PBMCs.

The CDR3 runs 16 residues. The V segment lost 5 bases and the J segment 0 bases; nucleotides outside the gene matches: 5. CDR1 is SGHTA, CDR2 FQGNSA, per germline. Produced via immunoSEQ multiplex PCR; TCRdb's table is partial and in-frame only. Here the sample spans approximately 200,000 clones, roughly 82% being singletons. Membership in each cohort depended on participant-reported clinical history. Resolution of symptoms, clearance, or two negative PCRs was present in recovered Cohort 3 donors. This receptor was obtained from a man between 35 and 55 years old who had recovered from COVID-19. The material sequenced was PBMCs or T cells enriched from blood (not recorded which). The chain recombines TRBV7-2 with TRBJ1-3; 9 bases map to TRBD1. The CDR3 region has the DNA TGTGCCAGCAGCACCGGGACAGGGAGCTCTGGAAACACCATATATTTT. Translation gives CASSTGTGSSGNTIYF.